The 22 T cell receptor beta chains listed next were all sequenced from one sample in a study of T cells in Graves' hyperthyroidism and ophthalmopathy. Researchers amplified the TCR beta CDR3 regions from RNA transcripts. HTBI primers were employed in a first-round RT-PCR of the TCR CDR3. TCRdb redid the calling of the multiplex PCR reads with MiXCR, one entry per CDR3 protein. The table lists about 560,000 distinct CDR3 sequences, 16% of them singletons, with approximately 20% in the top ten. Sequencing used blood. These receptors all come from a woman between 18 and 30 years old with Graves' hyperthyroidism.

Only a few counts were recorded for this clonotype. One junction end disagrees with the germline gene, perhaps due to a read error. The V and J genes are TRBV11-1 and TRBJ2-4, with a possible D match to TRBD2 (7 bases). The CDR3 is 17 amino acids. Looked up from germline, CDR1 is SGHAT and CDR2 is FQDESV (reference sequence). CDR3 region: CASSLSGGAGAKNIQCF. In nucleotides, the CDR3 is TGTGCCAGCAGCCTTTCTGGGGGCGCGGGAGCCAAAAACATTCAGTGCTTC. Looking up the rest from reference TRBV11-1 and TRBJ2-4 gives the full variable domain: EAEVAQSPRYKITEKSQAVAFWCDPISGHATLYWYRQILGQGPELLVQFQDESVVDDSQLPKDRFSAERLKGVDSTLKIQPAELGDSAMYLCASSLSGGAGAKNIQCFGAGTRLSVL.

This clonotype was counted only a few times. This chain connects TRBV6-5 to TRBJ1-1; D is unclear. CDR3 length: 14 residues. Germline lookup yields CDR1 MNHEY and CDR2 SVGAGI. With 0 bases removed from V and 3 bases from J, the gap between germline ends came to 8 bases. For the CDR3, the DNA is TGTGCCAGCAGTTACTCGTCTGGGGACACTGAAGCTTTCTTT. Amino acids: CASSYSSGDTEAFF.

J is TRBJ2-7 and V is TRBV2; D not certain. V was cut by 0 bases and J by 8 bases, with 14 bases left in between. The germline V gene has CDR1 SNHLY and CDR2 FYNNEI. CDR3 length: 14 residues. The CDR3 here is CASSEAGPVYKQYF. CDR3 DNA: TGTGCCAGCAGTGAAGCCGGGCCAGTATACAAGCAGTACTTC.

This clonotype has ten or more counts. V gene TRBV7-6 combines with J gene TRBJ1-6; D uncertain. V lost 2 bases, J lost 0 bases, and 8 bases lay in between. The CDR3 is 16 residues long. Germline values: CDR1 SGHVS, CDR2 FNYEAQ. The DNA for the CDR3 is TGTGCCAGCAGCTTAACCAGGAGCTCCTATAATTCACCCCTCCACTTT. Translated, it gives CASSLTRSSYNSPLHF.

This chain links TRBV20-1 with TRBJ2-3; no definite D call. Germline-derived CDR1 and CDR2 are DFQATT and SNEGSKA (reference sequence). CDR3 length: 14 amino acids. V was shortened by 3 bases and J by 2 bases, with 12 bases between the two germline ends. The CDR3 DNA follows: TGCAGTGCTAGGGGTGGGTCCCTCACAGATACGCAGTATTTT. The encoded protein is CSARGGSLTDTQYF.

This clonotype appeared a single time. Just one base apart from a much larger clone, this may be a read error. The chain is built from TRBV27 and TRBJ2-6, with D possibly being TRBD2 (6 bases). From germline, CDR1 is MNHEY and CDR2 SMNVEV (reference sequence). This CDR3 region has 18 residues. The DNA for the CDR3 is TGTGCCAGCAGTCCCCTTCAGGGAGGTGGATCTGGGGCCAACGTCCCGACTTTC. Encoded protein: CASSPLQGGGSGANVPTF.

This clonotype was detected ten times or more. The J gene is TRBJ1-3, the V gene TRBV12-3 or TRBV12-4, with D perhaps TRBD1 (5 bases). This CDR3 is 14 amino acids long. Trimming took off 2 bases at V and 4 bases at J, with 9 bases between the two ends. The CDR3 region is CASSLSTVGNTIYF. The CDR3 DNA reads TGTGCCAGCAGTTTATCGACAGTCGGAAACACCATATATTTT.

This clonotype was recorded many times. The chain uses TRBV2 and TRBJ1-6; D gene uncertain. Deletions cut 4 bases from V and 8 bases from J, with 6 bases between. CDR1 and CDR2 (germline): SNHLY, FYNNEI. CDR3 size: 12 residues. The CDR3 loop is CASSVRDSPLHF. The DNA for the CDR3 is TGTGCCAGCAGTGTTCGGGATTCACCCCTCCACTTT.

This chain connects TRBV19 to TRBJ1-2; D gene uncertain. Germline lookup yields CDR1 LNHDA and CDR2 SQIVND (reference sequence). The ends were cut back, 1 base at V and 0 bases at J, with 15 bases in the middle. There are 17 residues in the CDR3. The CDR3 DNA sequence: TGTGCCAGTAGTATAGGGCCAGGACGATCTACTAACTATGGCTACACCTTC. This gives the protein CASSIGPGRSTNYGYTF.

This clonotype was counted between two and nine times. V and J are TRBV4-2 and TRBJ2-2; possible D gene TRBD1, 5 bases. The germline V and J ends were trimmed by 0 bases and 1 base, with 12 bases remaining between them. The length of the CDR3 is 17 residues. Germline V CDR1 and CDR2: LGHNA, YNFKEQ. The CDR3 protein is CASSQDLVTVNTGELFF. Written as DNA, the CDR3 is TGTGCCAGCAGCCAAGATTTGGTGACAGTGAACACCGGGGAGCTGTTTTTT.

There are a few counts of this clonotype. V is TRBV11-3 and J is TRBJ2-7; 8 bases line up with TRBD2. The junction had 6 bases not matched to a gene; V was cut back by 5 bases and J by 3 bases. There are 14 residues in the CDR3. CDR1 is SGHNT, CDR2 YENEEA, per germline. The CDR3 spells CASSKPGTSYEQYF. CDR3 coding DNA: TGTGCCAGCAGCAAACCCGGGACTAGCTACGAGCAGTACTTC. The full variable domain, rest sourced from reference TRBV11-3 and TRBJ2-7, is EAGVVQSPRYKIIEKKQPVAFWCNPISGHNTLYWYLQNLGQGPELLIRYENEEAVDDSQLPKDRFSAERLKGVDSTLKIQPAELGDSAVYLCASSKPGTSYEQYFGPGTRLTVT.

In its sample, this clonotype was seen a few times. The chain links TRBV7-9 to TRBJ2-1; 12 bases line up with TRBD2. V lost 5 bases and J lost 8; bases outside the gene matches: 7. Germline V CDR1 and CDR2: SEHNR, FQNEAQ (reference sequence). The CDR3 runs to 15 residues. The CDR3 protein is CASSPRLAGEYEQFF. For the CDR3, the DNA is TGTGCCAGCAGCCCGAGACTAGCGGGGGAGTATGAGCAGTTCTTC. The full variable domain, rest sourced from reference TRBV7-9 and TRBJ2-1, is DTGVSQNPRHKITKRGQNVTFRCDPISEHNRLYWYRQTLGQGPEFLTYFQNEAQLEKSRLLSDRFSAERPKGSFSTLEIQRTEQGDSAMYLCASSPRLAGEYEQFFGPGTRLTVL.

The chain carries TRBV18 and TRBJ1-3, with D perhaps matching TRBD1 (5 bases). V was clipped by 4 bases and J by 2 bases, with 15 bases between them. In germline, CDR1 is KGHSH, CDR2 LQKENI. This CDR3 contains 16 residues. CDR3 loop: CASSLGTGGAGNTIYF. The CDR3 DNA reads as TGTGCCAGCTCACTCGGGACCGGAGGAGCTGGAAACACCATATATTTT.

At least ten counts were recorded for this clonotype. The chain couples TRBV2 to TRBJ2-6, with D perhaps TRBD2 (6 bases). The V end lost 5 bases, the J end lost 3 bases, and 17 bases lay between the germline ends. Germline V CDR1 and CDR2: SNHLY, FYNNEI. The CDR3 spans 17 residues. CDR3 nucleotides: TGTGCCAGCAGTCGGGACTCTCCTCTCGGTGGGGCCAACGTCCTGACTTTC. It translates to CASSRDSPLGGANVLTF. The entire variable domain, with the rest obtained from reference TRBV2 and TRBJ2-6, is as follows: EPEVTQTPSHQVTQMGQEVILRCVPISNHLYFYWYRQILGQKVEFLVSFYNNEISEKSEIFDDQFSVERPDGSNFTLKIRSTKLEDSAMYFCASSRDSPLGGANVLTFGAGSRLTVL.

This clonotype came up many times. The junction differs from germline at one of its ends, possibly a read error. The rearrangement uses TRBV5-1 and TRBJ1-2, with TRBD1 identical over 7 bases. Germline assignment: CDR1 SGHRS and CDR2 YFSETQ. The CDR3 extends over 11 amino acids. As DNA, the CDR3 is TGTGCCAGCAGGGGGGTGTATGGCTACACCTTC. It translates to CASRGVYGYTF. The whole variable domain, remainder taken from reference TRBV5-1 and TRBJ1-2, is KAGVTQTPRYLIKTRGQQVTLSCSPISGHRSVSWYQQTPGQGLQFLFEYFSETQRNKGNFPGRFSGRQFSNSRSEMNVSTLELGDSALYLCASRGVYGYTFGSGTRLTVV.

This chain joins TRBV5-1 and TRBJ2-1; tentative D call: TRBD2 (5 bases). Germline V gene sequence: CDR1 SGHRS, CDR2 YFSETQ. The CDR3 runs to 18 residues. V was clipped by 4 bases and J by 7 bases, with 27 bases between them. The CDR3 nucleotides read TGCGCCAGCAGCCATCTACTAAGCAGGACTCCCATAGGGAATGAGCAGTTCTTC. It encodes CASSHLLSRTPIGNEQFF.

This clonotype appeared many times. The genes are TRBV20-1 and TRBJ2-1, with D possibly matching TRBD2 (5 bases). V was clipped by 5 bases and J by 2 bases, with 16 bases between them. Germline assignment: CDR1 DFQATT and CDR2 SNEGSKA (reference sequence). The CDR3 is 15 residues long. CDR3: CSAFPHRRAYNEQFF. CDR3 nucleotides: TGCAGTGCTTTCCCTCATCGGCGGGCCTACAATGAGCAGTTCTTC.

This clonotype appeared many times. The germline gene is not matched at one end of the junction; a read error may be the cause. This rearrangement joins TRBV29-1 to TRBJ1-2; 8 positions agree with TRBD1. Per the germline V gene, CDR1 is SQVTM and CDR2 is ANQGSEA. The CDR3 totals 14 residues. The CDR3 nucleotides are TGCAGCGTCGCCGCAGGGGGCTCTAATTATGGCTACACCTTC. This encodes CSVAAGGSNYGYTF.

This clonotype was seen at least ten times. V usage is TRBV2 and J usage is TRBJ1-1; D unclear. The CDR3 contains 13 residues. The germline V gene encodes CDR1 SNHLY and CDR2 FYNNEI. The V gene lost 8 bases and the J gene lost 2 bases, with 12 bases spanning the gap. The CDR3 region has the DNA TGTGCCAGCTCTCGCGACTTCAACACTGAAGCTTTCTTT. It codes for CASSRDFNTEAFF.

V and J are TRBV5-1 and TRBJ2-5, with unresolved D. Trimming shortened V by 4 bases and J by 3 bases, and 7 bases separated the two germline ends. The CDR3 extends over 12 amino acids. The germline gives CDR1 SGHRS, CDR2 YFSETQ. The CDR3 nucleotides are TGCGCCAGCAGCGGAGAGGAAGAGACCCAGTACTTC. It specifies CASSGEEETQYF.

This clonotype was recorded at least ten times. The chain couples TRBV12-3 or TRBV12-4 to TRBJ2-5, with 9 bases identical to TRBD2. This CDR3 has 15 residues. With V trimmed by 6 bases and J by 5 bases, 10 bases remained unmatched. DNA of the CDR3: TGTGCCAGCAGGGACATAGCGGGGGTGGGGGAGACCCAGTACTTC. Translation: CASRDIAGVGETQYF.

This clonotype was seen ten or more times. The rearrangement uses TRBV28 and TRBJ1-4; D remains unclear. Trimming took off 3 bases at V and 1 base at J, with 15 bases between the two ends. The length of the CDR3 is 17 residues. From germline, CDR1 is MDHEN and CDR2 SYDVKM. This chain's CDR3 is CASSLRRGSGTNEKLFF. The CDR3 bases are TGTGCCAGCAGTTTGAGGCGGGGATCGGGAACTAATGAAAAACTGTTTTTT. The variable domain in full, with the rest retrieved from reference TRBV28 and TRBJ1-4, is DVKVTQSSRYLVKRTGEKVFLECVQDMDHENMFWYRQDPGLGLRLIYFSYDVKMKEKGDIPEGYSVSREKKERFSLILESASTNQTSMYLCASSLRRGSGTNEKLFFGSGTQLSVL.